This is a list of T cell receptor beta chains from one sample in a study of Ad26.COV2.S vaccination and SARS-CoV-2 variants. Only in-frame clones appear in the TCRdb table, and some are missing; sequencing was by immunoSEQ multiplex PCR. The sample shows fewer than 500,000 clones, 80% to 95% of them seen only once. The sample consisted of peripheral blood, taken in a trial of Ad26.COV2.S vaccine versus placebo. The receptor source for this set is a person between 18 and 65 years old who received the Ad26.COV2.S COVID-19 vaccine or a placebo. Each CDR3 is given with its conserved first and last residue. Size tells how often a clone was seen (once, few, many) or the class of an expanded clone, and some rows leave it out.

j_call v_call clone_size cdr3_aa
TRBJ1-5 TRBV6-2/TRBV6-3 NA CASSKKDRGLNYSNQPQHF
TRBJ1-1 TRBV5-5 NA CASSSDSMTEAFF
TRBJ2-7 TRBV27 NA CASSFRSRDSYEQYF
TRBJ2-5 TRBV28 NA CASSPLGRGWETQYF
TRBJ2-2 TRBV28 NA CASRSNTGELFF
TRBJ1-1 TRBV3-1/TRBV3-2 NA CASSQRDRGTEAFF
TRBJ1-2 TRBV19 NA CASSIAGTSIYGYTF
TRBJ1-5 TRBV28 NA CASSLLFSSSHQPQHF
TRBJ1-1 TRBV27 once CASGPQGGEAFF
TRBJ2-7 TRBV5-4 NA CASSLRTGPYEQYF
TRBJ1-1 TRBV10-1 few CASREMNTEAFF
TRBJ2-3 TRBV9 NA CASSVGDSTDTQYF
TRBJ1-2 TRBV4-1 NA CASSQGQGAYGYTF
TRBJ2-3 TRBV6-1 few CASSDGTGESDTQYF
TRBJ2-3 TRBV10-3 NA CAIGAPVAGADTQYF
TRBJ1-4 TRBV4-2 NA CASSQSGFGANEKLFF
TRBJ2-7 TRBV4-2 NA CASSQTIGSYEQYF
TRBJ2-3 TRBV7-3 once CASSPASGRDTQYF
TRBJ1-2 TRBV28 NA CASTLGHGYTF
TRBJ2-5 TRBV5-4 NA CASSLEFANQETQYF
TRBJ1-5 TRBV15 NA CATSREQGPGPQHF
TRBJ2-1 TRBV19 once CASRVSGTSSYNEQFF
TRBJ2-7 TRBV5-5 NA CASSLGDRSYEQYF
TRBJ2-2 TRBV30 NA CAWSMLQGGAGELFF
TRBJ2-5 TRBV4-3 NA CASSPMVTTETQYF
TRBJ1-6 TRBV30 NA CAWTGQPNSPLHF
TRBJ1-3 TRBV9 NA CASSVARQARGRDTIYF
TRBJ2-1 TRBV6-5 NA CASTEGGSYNEQFF
TRBJ2-5 TRBV2 NA CASSVARNQETQYF
TRBJ1-2 TRBV5-6 NA CASSLDRDREVYGYTF
TRBJ2-5 TRBV29-1 NA CSVMEGSRETQYF
TRBJ1-2 TRBV7-8 NA CASSLVLSSDRGLYGYTF
TRBJ2-7 TRBV7-8 NA CASSLGPLALSYEQYF
TRBJ1-5 TRBV6-2/TRBV6-3 once CASSVQFGFYQHF
TRBJ1-1 TRBV7-9 NA CASSLGQFNTEAFF
TRBJ2-1 TRBV7-9 NA CASSPSAGTSYNEQFF